Listed here is a single TCR beta chain. How the authors handled the data: Amplifying reference gene primers gave estimates of nucleated cell counts. Generated by immunoSEQ multiplex PCR, the TCRdb table keeps only in-frame clones and is missing some. The V and J calls and the clone size are those of that table, but D and trimming were determined from the DNA. Of around 100,000 clones detected, 80% to 95% appear once; the ten largest clones hold roughly 5%. This sample was taken from a study of blood T cell repertoires in COVID-19. Study-wide context: PBMCs, B-cell-depleted T cells, or T cells provided the cDNA or gDNA that made up the material.

This CDR3 has 15 amino acids. V trimming: 4 bases; J trimming: 2 bases; junction bases outside the gene matches: 4. Germline V CDR1 and CDR2: SGHRS, YFSETQ. Sequenced input: peripheral blood. This chain connects TRBV5-1 to TRBJ2-7, with TRBD1 matching 12 bases. The TCR was taken from a man aged 65-85 years with acute or convalescent COVID-19. CDR3 amino acids: CASSPGTGGTYEQYF. The CDR3, as DNA: TGCGCCAGCAGCCCTGGGACAGGGGGCACCTACGAGCAGTACTTC.